These T cell receptor beta chains were read from a single sample in a study of post-analysis software for immune sequencing data. TCRdb re-called the PCR reads with MiXCR, one entry per CDR3 protein. The table lists some 260,000 distinct CDR3 sequences, 36% of them singletons. Material: blood. These receptors were taken from a girl under 18 with multiple sclerosis. Each CDR3 is given with its conserved first and last residue. D genes are given only for firm matches. Clone sizes are given selectively: once, few, many, or a class where the clone is expanded.

>TRBJ1-2|NA|NA|TRBV4-3|15
CASSQDYQMGVGYTF
TGCGCCAGCAGCCAAGATTATCAGATGGGCGTTGGCTACACCTTC
>TRBJ2-3|NA|NA|TRBV7-2|13
CASSPGGNQPQYF
TGTGCCAGCAGCCCCGGTGGCAATCAGCCCCAGTATTTT
>TRBJ2-7|many|NA|TRBV20-1|13
CSARDWDTYEQYF
TGCAGTGCTAGAGACTGGGACACCTACGAGCAGTACTTC
>TRBJ1-2|many|TRBD1|TRBV6-2/TRBV6-3|14
CASSYSDTGAGYTF
TGTGCCAGCAGTTACTCGGACACAGGGGCTGGCTACACCTTC
>TRBJ2-2|NA|NA|TRBV12-3/TRBV12-4|15
CASRSRGTGTGELFF
TGTGCCAGCAGATCTCGGGGGACGGGGACCGGGGAGCTGTTTTTT
>TRBJ1-2|many|NA|TRBV5-1|14
CASSSSGTKYGYTF
TGCGCCAGCAGCTCGAGTGGGACAAAATATGGCTACACCTTC
>TRBJ1-6|many|TRBD1|TRBV7-3|14
CASSAGTANSPLHF
TGTGCCAGCAGCGCCGGGACAGCGAATTCACCCCTCCACTTT
>TRBJ2-5|many|TRBD1|TRBV7-2|14
CASSLGTGMETQYF
TGTGCCAGCAGCTTAGGGACAGGGATGGAGACCCAGTACTTC
>TRBJ1-5|NA|TRBD1|TRBV20-1|15
CSATGQGLSNQPQHF
TGCAGTGCAACGGGACAGGGTCTTAGCAATCAGCCCCAGCATTTT
>TRBJ2-5|NA|NA|TRBV3-1|14
CASSPAAVRETQYF
TGTGCCAGCAGCCCAGCGGCGGTTCGGGAGACCCAGTACTTC
>TRBJ2-3|NA|TRBD2|TRBV20-1|14
CSARQRELTDTQYF
TGCAGTGCTAGACAGCGGGAGCTCACAGATACGCAGTATTTT
>TRBJ2-1|few|TRBD2|TRBV12-3/TRBV12-4|15
CASSLALAGAVEQFF
TGTGCCAGCAGTTTGGCACTAGCGGGAGCGGTTGAGCAGTTCTTC
>TRBJ2-7|NA|NA|TRBV12-3/TRBV12-4|16
CTSTVATGSPYNEQYF
TGTACCAGCACCGTTGCCACAGGAAGTCCCTACAATGAGCAGTACTTC
>TRBJ2-1|NA|NA|TRBV7-7|16
CASSLGRTISYNEQFF
TGTGCCAGCAGCTTAGGGAGGACCATCTCCTACAATGAGCAGTTCTTC
>TRBJ1-2|NA|TRBD1|TRBV29-1|14
CSVEDGKGAYGYTF
TGCAGCGTTGAAGATGGGAAGGGGGCCTATGGCTACACCTTC